This is a list of T cell receptor beta chains from one sample in a study of blood T cell repertoires in COVID-19. The method was immunoSEQ multiplex PCR; TCRdb's version includes in-frame clones alone and lacks a portion of them. Among about 200,000 clones listed, 75% to 85% were seen once. The sample was peripheral blood. These receptors were obtained from a woman of 80 years or more with COVID-19, enrolled during active disease. Both conserved end residues are part of each CDR3. The D gene is left open where the match is weak.

v_call: TRBV5-4; j_call: TRBJ2-5; d_call: NA; cdr3_length: 13; cdr3_aa: CASSFPRGETQYF
v_call: TRBV11-2; j_call: TRBJ2-3; d_call: TRBD1; cdr3_length: 16; cdr3_aa: CASSLGGTGGWDTQYF
v_call: TRBV2; j_call: TRBJ2-3; d_call: NA; cdr3_length: 14; cdr3_aa: CASSEGTRTDTQYF
v_call: TRBV4-1; j_call: TRBJ2-2; d_call: TRBD2; cdr3_length: 16; cdr3_aa: CASSQDIAGGTGELFF
v_call: TRBV6-6; j_call: TRBJ1-1; d_call: NA; cdr3_length: 15; cdr3_aa: CASSYSRGSGTEAFF
v_call: TRBV6-5; j_call: TRBJ2-5; d_call: NA; cdr3_length: 11; cdr3_aa: CASSSRETQYF
v_call: TRBV6-6; j_call: TRBJ1-2; d_call: NA; cdr3_length: 14; cdr3_aa: CASSYLTQNYGYTF
v_call: TRBV19; j_call: TRBJ1-5; d_call: NA; cdr3_length: 13; cdr3_aa: CASSTVIGWPQHF
v_call: TRBV7-2; j_call: TRBJ2-7; d_call: TRBD2; cdr3_length: 13; cdr3_aa: CASSRRPGGEQYF
v_call: TRBV4-3; j_call: TRBJ2-3; d_call: NA; cdr3_length: 16; cdr3_aa: CASSQARLVNTDTQYF
v_call: TRBV9; j_call: TRBJ2-7; d_call: TRBD2; cdr3_length: 14; cdr3_aa: CASSADLTSFEQYF
v_call: TRBV7-8; j_call: TRBJ1-5; d_call: NA; cdr3_length: 14; cdr3_aa: CASSLGGGNQPQHF
v_call: TRBV5-6; j_call: TRBJ2-5; d_call: TRBD1; cdr3_length: 16; cdr3_aa: CASSSSGRGPQETQYF
v_call: TRBV7-9; j_call: TRBJ2-7; d_call: TRBD1; cdr3_length: 14; cdr3_aa: CASSTWDRAYEQYF
v_call: TRBV5-1; j_call: TRBJ1-5; d_call: NA; cdr3_length: 13; cdr3_aa: CASSRDSNQPQHF
v_call: TRBV6-6; j_call: TRBJ1-1; d_call: NA; cdr3_length: 13; cdr3_aa: CASSSSDRPEAFF
v_call: TRBV28; j_call: TRBJ1-1; d_call: NA; cdr3_length: 13; cdr3_aa: CATMRGRNTEAFF
v_call: TRBV19; j_call: TRBJ2-4; d_call: NA; cdr3_length: 17; cdr3_aa: CASRIGGEDPTKNIQYF
v_call: TRBV29-1; j_call: TRBJ1-1; d_call: NA; cdr3_length: 12; cdr3_aa: CSVEMTGAEAFF
v_call: TRBV18; j_call: TRBJ1-1; d_call: NA; cdr3_length: 13; cdr3_aa: CASSPQRDRKAFF
v_call: TRBV7-2; j_call: TRBJ2-7; d_call: TRBD2; cdr3_length: 15; cdr3_aa: CASRLAGYTTYEQYF
v_call: TRBV19; j_call: TRBJ2-1; d_call: TRBD2; cdr3_length: 15; cdr3_aa: CASSVVAGGYNEQFF
v_call: TRBV19; j_call: TRBJ1-2; d_call: NA; cdr3_length: 15; cdr3_aa: CATRGANRANYGYTF
v_call: TRBV9; j_call: TRBJ1-2; d_call: NA; cdr3_length: 14; cdr3_aa: CASSVSGVNYGYTF
v_call: TRBV5-1; j_call: TRBJ2-7; d_call: TRBD1; cdr3_length: 16; cdr3_aa: CASSLGTGTGANEQYF
v_call: TRBV25-1; j_call: TRBJ1-2; d_call: NA; cdr3_length: 13; cdr3_aa: CASSEYIGSGYTF